The clone carrying this T cell receptor beta chain has just a few counts. Its antigen is unidentified. The record originates from a study of cytomegalovirus exposure and HLA in healthy donors. Overall study: An early release of data contained roughly 86 million unique TCRs, which came from HLA-typed donors.

Study results and caveats: It was assumed in the presence/absence analyses that sequencing depth was roughly uniform across donors. An observed cluster of highly shared sequence variants was recorded as a likely sequencing artifact. Reported results showed that the classifier diagnosed cytomegalovirus status with high specificity and sensitivity.

Amplification used 60 Vbeta primers and 13 Jbeta primers. Produced via immunoSEQ multiplex PCR; TCRdb's table is partial and in-frame only. The sample holds 100,000 to 120,000 clones, around 15% seen once. CDR3 length equals 14 residues. Per germline, CDR1 LNHDA and CDR2 SQIVND (reference sequence). V lost 7 bases to trimming and J lost 10 bases, with 17 bases between them. The source material was PBMCs. The rearrangement joins TRBV19 to TRBJ2-6; possible D gene TRBD1, 5 bases. This receptor was obtained from a female donor in good health and CMV-seronegative. The DNA of the CDR3 is TGTGCCAGTAAAATTCCTCAGGGTAAAAACGTCCTGACTTTC. It codes for CASKIPQGKNVLTF. Supplemented by reference TRBV19 and TRBJ2-6, the full variable domain reads DGGITQSPKYLFRKEGQNVTLSCEQNLNHDAMYWYRQDPGQGLRLIYYSQIVNDFQKGDIAEGYSVSREKKESFPLTVTSAQKNPTAFYLCASKIPQGKNVLTFGAGSRLTVL.